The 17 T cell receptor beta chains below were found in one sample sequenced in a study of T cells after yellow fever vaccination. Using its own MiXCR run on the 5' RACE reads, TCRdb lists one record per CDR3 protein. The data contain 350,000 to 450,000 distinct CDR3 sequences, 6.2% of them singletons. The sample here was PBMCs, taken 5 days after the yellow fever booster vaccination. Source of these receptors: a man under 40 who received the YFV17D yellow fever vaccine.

The CDR3 loop reads CASSAQRGPYEQYF. In DNA, the CDR3 is TGTGCCAGCAGTGCACAGCGGGGCCCCTACGAGCAGTACTTC. The chain couples TRBV6-1 to TRBJ2-7, with TRBD2 identical over 7 bases. The trim removed 4 bases at V and 2 bases at J, leaving 5 bases unmatched. The germline gives CDR1 MNHNS, CDR2 SASEGT. This CDR3 region has 14 residues.

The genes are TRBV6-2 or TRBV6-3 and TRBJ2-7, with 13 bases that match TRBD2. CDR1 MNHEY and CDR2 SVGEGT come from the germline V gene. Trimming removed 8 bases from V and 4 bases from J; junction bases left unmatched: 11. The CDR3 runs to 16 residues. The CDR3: CASGGLAGSIGYEQYF. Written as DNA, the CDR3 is TGTGCCAGCGGGGGACTAGCGGGGTCCATTGGATACGAGCAGTACTTC.

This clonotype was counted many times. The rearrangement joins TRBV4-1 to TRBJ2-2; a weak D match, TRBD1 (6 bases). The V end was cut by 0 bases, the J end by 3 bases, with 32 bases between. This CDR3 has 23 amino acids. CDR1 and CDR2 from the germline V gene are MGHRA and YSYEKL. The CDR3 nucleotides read TGCGCCAGCAGCCAAGATTATCCCCTTTGGAGGACAGCCTTTACTTGGGACACCGGGGAGCTGTTTTTT. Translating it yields CASSQDYPLWRTAFTWDTGELFF.

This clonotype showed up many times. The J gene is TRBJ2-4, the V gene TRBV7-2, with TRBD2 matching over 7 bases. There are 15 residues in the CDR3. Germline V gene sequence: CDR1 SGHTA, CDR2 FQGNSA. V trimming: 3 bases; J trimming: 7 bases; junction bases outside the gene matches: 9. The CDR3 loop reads CASSFGGSNGNIQYF. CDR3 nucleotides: TGTGCCAGCAGCTTCGGCGGGAGTAACGGGAACATTCAGTACTTC. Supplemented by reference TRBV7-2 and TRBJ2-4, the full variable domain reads GAGVSQSPSNKVTEKGKDVELRCDPISGHTALYWYRQSLGQGLEFLIYFQGNSAPDKSGLPSDRFSAERTGGSVSTLTIQRTQQEDSAVYLCASSFGGSNGNIQYFGAGTRLSVL.

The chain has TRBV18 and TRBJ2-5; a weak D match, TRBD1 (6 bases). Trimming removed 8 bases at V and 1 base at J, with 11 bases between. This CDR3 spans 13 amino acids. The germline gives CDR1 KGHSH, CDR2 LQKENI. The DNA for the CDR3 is TGTGCCAGCGCAGACAGGATCCAAGAGACCCAGTACTTC. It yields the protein CASADRIQETQYF.

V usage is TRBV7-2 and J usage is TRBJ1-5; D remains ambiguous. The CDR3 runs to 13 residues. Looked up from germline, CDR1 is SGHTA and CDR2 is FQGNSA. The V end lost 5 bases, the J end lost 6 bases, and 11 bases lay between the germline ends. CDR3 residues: CASSPSFGQPQHF. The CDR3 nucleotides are TGTGCCAGCAGCCCATCATTTGGTCAGCCCCAGCATTTT.

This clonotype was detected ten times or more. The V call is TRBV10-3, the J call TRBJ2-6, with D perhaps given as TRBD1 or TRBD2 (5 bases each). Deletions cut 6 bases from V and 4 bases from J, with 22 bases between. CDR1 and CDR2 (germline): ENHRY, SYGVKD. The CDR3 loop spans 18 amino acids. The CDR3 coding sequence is TGTGCCATCAGAGAGGGGCGGGCGGACGAGAGCGGGGCCAACGTCCTGACTTTC. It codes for CAIREGRADESGANVLTF.

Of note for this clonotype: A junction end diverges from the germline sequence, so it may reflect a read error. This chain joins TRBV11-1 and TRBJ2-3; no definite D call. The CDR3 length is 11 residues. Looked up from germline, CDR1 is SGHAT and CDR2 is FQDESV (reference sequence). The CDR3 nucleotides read TGTGCCAGCAGCTTTTCCGATACGCTGTATTTT. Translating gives CASSFSDTLYF.

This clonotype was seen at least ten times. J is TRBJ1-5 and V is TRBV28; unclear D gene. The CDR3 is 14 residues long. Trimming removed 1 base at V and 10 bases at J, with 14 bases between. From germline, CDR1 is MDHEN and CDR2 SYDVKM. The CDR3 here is CASSLLQPNDPQHF. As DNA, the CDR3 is TGTGCCAGCAGTTTATTACAGCCAAATGATCCCCAGCATTTT. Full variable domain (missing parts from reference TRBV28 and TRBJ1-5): DVKVTQSSRYLVKRTGEKVFLECVQDMDHENMFWYRQDPGLGLRLIYFSYDVKMKEKGDIPEGYSVSREKKERFSLILESASTNQTSMYLCASSLLQPNDPQHFGDGTRLSIL.

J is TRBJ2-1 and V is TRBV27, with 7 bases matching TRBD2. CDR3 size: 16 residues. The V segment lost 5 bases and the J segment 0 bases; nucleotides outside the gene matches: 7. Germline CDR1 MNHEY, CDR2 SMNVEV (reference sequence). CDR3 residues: CASSRGGPYSYNEQFF. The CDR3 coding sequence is TGTGCCAGCAGTCGCGGGGGTCCGTACTCCTACAATGAGCAGTTCTTC.

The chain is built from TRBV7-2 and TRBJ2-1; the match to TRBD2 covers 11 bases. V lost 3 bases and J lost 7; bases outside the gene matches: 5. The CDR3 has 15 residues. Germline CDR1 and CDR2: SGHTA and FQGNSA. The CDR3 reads CASSLTSGIVNEQFF. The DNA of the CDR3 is TGTGCCAGCAGCTTGACTAGCGGGATCGTGAATGAGCAGTTCTTC.

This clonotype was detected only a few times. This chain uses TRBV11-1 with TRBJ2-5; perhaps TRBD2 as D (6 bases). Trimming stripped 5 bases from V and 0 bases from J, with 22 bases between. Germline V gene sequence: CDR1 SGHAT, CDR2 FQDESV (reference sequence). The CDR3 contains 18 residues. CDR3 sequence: CASSPPSAQRGYQETQYF. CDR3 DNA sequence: TGTGCCAGCAGCCCTCCTAGCGCCCAACGGGGATACCAAGAGACCCAGTACTTC.

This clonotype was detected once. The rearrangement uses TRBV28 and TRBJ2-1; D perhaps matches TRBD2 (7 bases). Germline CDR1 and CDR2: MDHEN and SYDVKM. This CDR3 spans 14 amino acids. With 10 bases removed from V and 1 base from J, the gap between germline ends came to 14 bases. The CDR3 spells CATLGGDSYNEQFF. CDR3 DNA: TGTGCCACATTAGGGGGGGATTCCTACAATGAGCAGTTCTTC.

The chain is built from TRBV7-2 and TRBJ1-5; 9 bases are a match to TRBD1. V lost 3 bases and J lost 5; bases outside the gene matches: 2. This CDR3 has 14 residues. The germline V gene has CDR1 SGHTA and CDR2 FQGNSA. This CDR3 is CASSFDRGDQPQHF. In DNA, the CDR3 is TGTGCCAGCAGCTTCGACAGGGGGGATCAGCCCCAGCATTTT.

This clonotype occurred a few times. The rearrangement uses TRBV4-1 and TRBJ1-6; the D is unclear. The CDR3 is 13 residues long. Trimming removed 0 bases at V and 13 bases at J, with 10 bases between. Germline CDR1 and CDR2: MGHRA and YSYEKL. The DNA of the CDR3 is TGCGCCAGCAGCCAAGAACTGGGCCCCCCCCTCCACTTT. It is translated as CASSQELGPPLHF.

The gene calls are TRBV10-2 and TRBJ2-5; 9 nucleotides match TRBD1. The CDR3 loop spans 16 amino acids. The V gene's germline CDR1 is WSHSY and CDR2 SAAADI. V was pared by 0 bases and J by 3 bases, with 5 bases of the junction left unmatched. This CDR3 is CASSESGTGRKETQYF. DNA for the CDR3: TGCGCCAGCAGTGAGTCCGGGACAGGGAGGAAAGAGACCCAGTACTTC.

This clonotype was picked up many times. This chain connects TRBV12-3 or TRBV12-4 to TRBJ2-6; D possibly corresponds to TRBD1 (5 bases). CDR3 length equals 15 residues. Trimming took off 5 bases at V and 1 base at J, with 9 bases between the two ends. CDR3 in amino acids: CASSRQLSGANVLTF. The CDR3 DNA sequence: TGTGCCAGCAGTCGACAGTTGTCTGGGGCCAACGTCCTGACTTTC.